This TCR beta chain was captured in a study of blood T cell repertoires in COVID-19. Profiling relied on immunoSEQ multiplex PCR, and the TCRdb table lists in-frame clones only, not all of them. In the table there are more than 250,000 clones, approximately 84% of which are singletons. V lost 7 bases and J lost 8; bases outside the gene matches: 10. The CDR3 totals 14 residues. The V gene's germline CDR1 is ENHRY and CDR2 SYGVKD. The sample was PBMCs or T cells enriched from blood (not recorded which). The chain joins TRBV10-3 to TRBJ2-1; the match to TRBD2 covers 8 bases. The origin of this receptor is a woman younger than 30 who had recovered from COVID-19. CDR3: CAITPGTSIYEQFF. CDR3 bases: TGTGCCATCACCCCCGGGACTAGTATCTATGAGCAGTTCTTC.